The present T cell receptor (beta chain) was sequenced within a study of response to subunit inactivated influenza vaccine. TCRdb processed the RT-PCR reads anew with MiXCR; each CDR3 protein has one entry. The sample includes roughly 700,000 distinct CDR3 sequences, approximately 14% seen only once; the top ten take more than 9%. Germline trimming cut 6 bases from V and 0 bases from J; bases unmatched to any gene: 6. Germline V gene lookup returns CDR1 ENHRY and CDR2 SYGVKD. The CDR3 spans 18 residues. As to this clonotype: Its antigen is undetermined.

Study results and caveats: Few new T cells, the authors suggested, are recruited by each seasonal influenza vaccination.

Sequencing used PBMCs from blood, obtained less than 13 days after vaccination. The TCR comes from a man aged 50 to 60 who received an inactivated influenza vaccine. The chain joins TRBV10-3 to TRBJ2-1, with TRBD2 matching over 15 bases. The CDR3 here is CAIRSGTSGGSSYNEQFF. Here the CDR3 DNA reads TGTGCCATCAGGTCTGGGACTAGCGGGGGGAGCTCCTACAATGAGCAGTTCTTC.